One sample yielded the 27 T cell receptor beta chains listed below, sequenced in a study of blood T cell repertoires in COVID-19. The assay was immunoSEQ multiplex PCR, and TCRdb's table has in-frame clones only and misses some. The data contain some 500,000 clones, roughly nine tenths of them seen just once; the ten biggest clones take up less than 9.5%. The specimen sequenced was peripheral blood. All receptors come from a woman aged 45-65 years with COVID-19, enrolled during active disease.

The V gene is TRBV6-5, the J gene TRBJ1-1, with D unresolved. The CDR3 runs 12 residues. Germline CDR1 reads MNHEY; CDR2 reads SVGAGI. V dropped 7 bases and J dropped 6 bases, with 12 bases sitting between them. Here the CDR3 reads CASTTPRAEAFF. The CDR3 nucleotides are TGTGCCAGCACTACCCCCCGGGCTGAAGCTTTCTTT.

DNA of the CDR3: TGTGCCAGCAGTGTGATGGCAGGGGACTATGGCTACACCTTC. The encoded protein is CASSVMAGDYGYTF. This chain joins TRBV2 and TRBJ1-2; weak D call: TRBD1 (6 bases). The length of the CDR3 is 14 residues. V was trimmed by 4 bases and J by 3 bases, leaving 12 bases between them. The germline V gene encodes CDR1 SNHLY and CDR2 FYNNEI.

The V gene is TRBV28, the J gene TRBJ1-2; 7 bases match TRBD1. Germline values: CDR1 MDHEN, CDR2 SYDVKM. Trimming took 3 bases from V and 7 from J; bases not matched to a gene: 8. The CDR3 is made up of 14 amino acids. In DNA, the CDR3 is TGTGCCAGCAGTTTTCGCGGGACAGTCTTTGGCTACACCTTC. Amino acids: CASSFRGTVFGYTF.

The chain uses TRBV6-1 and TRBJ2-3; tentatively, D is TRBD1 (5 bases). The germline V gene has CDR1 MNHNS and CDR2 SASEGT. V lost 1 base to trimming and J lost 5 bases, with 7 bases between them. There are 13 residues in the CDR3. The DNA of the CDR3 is TGTGCCAGCAGTGAAGATAGGGGAGATACGCAGTATTTT. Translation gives CASSEDRGDTQYF.

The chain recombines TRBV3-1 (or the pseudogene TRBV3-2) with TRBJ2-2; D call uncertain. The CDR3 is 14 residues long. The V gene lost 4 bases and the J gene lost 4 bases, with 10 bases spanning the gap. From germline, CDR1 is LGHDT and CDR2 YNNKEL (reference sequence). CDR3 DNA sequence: TGTGCCAGCAGCCCCCTACTTAGCACCGGGGAGCTGTTTTTT. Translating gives CASSPLLSTGELFF.

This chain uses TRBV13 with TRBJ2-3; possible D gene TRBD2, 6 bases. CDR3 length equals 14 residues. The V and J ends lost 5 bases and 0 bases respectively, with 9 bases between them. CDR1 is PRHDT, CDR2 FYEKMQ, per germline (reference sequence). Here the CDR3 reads CASSHGGSTDTQYF. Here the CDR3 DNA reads TGTGCCAGCAGCCACGGGGGAAGCACAGATACGCAGTATTTT.

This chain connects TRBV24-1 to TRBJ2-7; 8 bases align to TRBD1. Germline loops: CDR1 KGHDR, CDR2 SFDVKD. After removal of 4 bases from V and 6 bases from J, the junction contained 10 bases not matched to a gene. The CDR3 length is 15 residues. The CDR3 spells CATSDPDRGAFEQYF. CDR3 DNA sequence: TGTGCCACCAGTGACCCCGACAGGGGCGCTTTCGAGCAGTACTTC.

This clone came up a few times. The CDR3 coding sequence is TGTGCCAGCGTGGAGCTCTACGAGCAGTACTTC. The encoded protein is CASVELYEQYF. The chain joins TRBV2 to TRBJ2-7; D is undetermined. CDR1 is SNHLY, CDR2 FYNNEI, per germline. V was trimmed by 8 bases and J by 3 bases, leaving 8 bases between them. The CDR3 extends over 11 amino acids.

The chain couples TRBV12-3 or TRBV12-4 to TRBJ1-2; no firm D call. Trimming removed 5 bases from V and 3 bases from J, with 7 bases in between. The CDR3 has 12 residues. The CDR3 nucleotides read TGTGCCAGCAGTAGCATTGACTATGGCTACACCTTC. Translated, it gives CASSSIDYGYTF.

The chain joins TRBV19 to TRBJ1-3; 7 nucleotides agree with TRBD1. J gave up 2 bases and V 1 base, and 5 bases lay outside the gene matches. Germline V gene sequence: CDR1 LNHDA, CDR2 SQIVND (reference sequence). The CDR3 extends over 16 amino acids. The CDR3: CASSIARRGAGNTIYF. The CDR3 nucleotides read TGTGCCAGTAGTATAGCCCGCAGGGGGGCTGGAAACACCATATATTTT.

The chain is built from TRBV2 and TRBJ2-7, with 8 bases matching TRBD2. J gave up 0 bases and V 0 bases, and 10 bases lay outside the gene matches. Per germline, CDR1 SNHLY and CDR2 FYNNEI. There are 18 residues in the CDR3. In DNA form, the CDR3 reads TGTGCCAGCAGTGAAGCGCTTAAAGGGACTAGGAGCTCCTACGAGCAGTACTTC. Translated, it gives CASSEALKGTRSSYEQYF.

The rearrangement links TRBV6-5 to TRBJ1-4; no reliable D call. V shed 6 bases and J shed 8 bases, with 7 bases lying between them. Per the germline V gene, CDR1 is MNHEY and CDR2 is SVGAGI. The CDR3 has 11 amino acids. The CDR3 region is CASRGREKLFF. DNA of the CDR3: TGTGCCAGCAGGGGGAGGGAAAAACTGTTTTTT.

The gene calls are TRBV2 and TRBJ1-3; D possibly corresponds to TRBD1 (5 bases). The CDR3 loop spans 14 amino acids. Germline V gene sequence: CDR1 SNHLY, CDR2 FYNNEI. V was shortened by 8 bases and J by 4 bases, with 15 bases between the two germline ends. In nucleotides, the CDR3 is TGTGCCAGCGCGCCGGGGGTCTCCGGAAACACCATATATTTT. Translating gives CASAPGVSGNTIYF.

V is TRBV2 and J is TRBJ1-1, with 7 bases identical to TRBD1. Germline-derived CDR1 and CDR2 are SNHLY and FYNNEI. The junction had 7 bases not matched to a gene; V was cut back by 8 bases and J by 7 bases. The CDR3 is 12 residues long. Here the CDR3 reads CASEKTGSEAFF. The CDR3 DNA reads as TGTGCCAGCGAGAAGACAGGGAGTGAAGCTTTCTTT.

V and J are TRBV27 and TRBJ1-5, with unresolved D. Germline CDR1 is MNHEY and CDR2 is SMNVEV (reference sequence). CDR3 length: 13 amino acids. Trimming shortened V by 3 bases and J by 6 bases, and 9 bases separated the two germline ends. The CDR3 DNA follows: TGTGCCAGCAGTTTTCGTCACGGTCAGCCCCAGCATTTT. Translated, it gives CASSFRHGQPQHF.

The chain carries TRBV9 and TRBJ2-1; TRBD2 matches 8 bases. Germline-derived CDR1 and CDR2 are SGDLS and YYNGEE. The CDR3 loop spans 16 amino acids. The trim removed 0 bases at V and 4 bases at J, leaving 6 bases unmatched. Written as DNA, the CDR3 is TGTGCCAGCAGCGTAGTGAGCGGGGGTCTGTACAATGAGCAGTTCTTC. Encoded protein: CASSVVSGGLYNEQFF.

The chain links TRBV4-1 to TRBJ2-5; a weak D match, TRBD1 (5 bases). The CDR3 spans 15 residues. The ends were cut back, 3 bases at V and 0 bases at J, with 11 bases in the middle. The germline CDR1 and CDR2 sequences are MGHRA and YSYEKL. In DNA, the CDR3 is TGCGCCAGCAGCCATCCGACAGTTTACCAAGAGACCCAGTACTTC. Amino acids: CASSHPTVYQETQYF.

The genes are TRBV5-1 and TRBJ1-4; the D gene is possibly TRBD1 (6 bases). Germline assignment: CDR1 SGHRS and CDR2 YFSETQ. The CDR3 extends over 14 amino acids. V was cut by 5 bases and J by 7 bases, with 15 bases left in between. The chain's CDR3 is CASRSQGVGEKLFF. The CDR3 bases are TGCGCCAGCAGGTCACAGGGAGTAGGTGAAAAACTGTTTTTT.

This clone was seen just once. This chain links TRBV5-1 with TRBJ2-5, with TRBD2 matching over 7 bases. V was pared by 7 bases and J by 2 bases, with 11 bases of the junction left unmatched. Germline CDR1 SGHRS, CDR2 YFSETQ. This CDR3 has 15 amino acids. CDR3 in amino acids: CASPFSSGIQETQYF. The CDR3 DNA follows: TGCGCCAGCCCCTTCTCCAGCGGGATTCAAGAGACCCAGTACTTC.

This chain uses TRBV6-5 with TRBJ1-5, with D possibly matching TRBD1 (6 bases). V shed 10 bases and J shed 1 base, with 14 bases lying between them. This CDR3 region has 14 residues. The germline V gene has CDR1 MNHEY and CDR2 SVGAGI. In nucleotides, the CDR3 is TGTGCCACTGTACAGGGTCGAAGCAATCAGCCCCAGCATTTT. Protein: CATVQGRSNQPQHF.

DNA for the CDR3: TGTGCCAGCAGTGCGCAGCGAGAGACCCAGTACTTC. It specifies CASSAQRETQYF. The chain is built from TRBV2 and TRBJ2-5, with no clear D. V lost 4 bases and J 4 bases, leaving 7 bases between the germline ends. The CDR3 runs to 12 residues. The germline gives CDR1 SNHLY, CDR2 FYNNEI. Drawing the rest from reference TRBV2 and TRBJ2-5, the complete variable domain is EPEVTQTPSHQVTQMGQEVILRCVPISNHLYFYWYRQILGQKVEFLVSFYNNEISEKSEIFDDQFSVERPDGSNFTLKIRSTKLEDSAMYFCASSAQRETQYFGPGTRLLVL.

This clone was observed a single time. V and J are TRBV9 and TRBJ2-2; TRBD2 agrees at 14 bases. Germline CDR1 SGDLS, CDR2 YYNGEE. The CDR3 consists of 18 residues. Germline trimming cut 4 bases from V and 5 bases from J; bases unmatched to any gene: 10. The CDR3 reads CASSPGLAGGLGTGELFF. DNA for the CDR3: TGTGCCAGCAGCCCCGGACTAGCGGGGGGATTAGGGACCGGGGAGCTGTTTTTT.

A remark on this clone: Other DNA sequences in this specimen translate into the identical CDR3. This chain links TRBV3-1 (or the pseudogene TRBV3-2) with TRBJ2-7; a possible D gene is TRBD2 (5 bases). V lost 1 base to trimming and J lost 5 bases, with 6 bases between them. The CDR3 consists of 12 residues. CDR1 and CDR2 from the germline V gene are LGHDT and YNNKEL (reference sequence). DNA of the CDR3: TGTGCCAGCAGCCAAGTGCGGGACGAGCAGTACTTC. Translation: CASSQVRDEQYF.

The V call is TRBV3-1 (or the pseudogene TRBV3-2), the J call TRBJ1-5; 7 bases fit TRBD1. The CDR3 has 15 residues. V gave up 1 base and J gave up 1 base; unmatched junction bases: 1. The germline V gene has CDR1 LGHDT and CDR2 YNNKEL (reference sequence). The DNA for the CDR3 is TGTGCCAGCAGCCAAGTGGGACAGAGCAATCAGCCCCAGCATTTT. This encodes CASSQVGQSNQPQHF.

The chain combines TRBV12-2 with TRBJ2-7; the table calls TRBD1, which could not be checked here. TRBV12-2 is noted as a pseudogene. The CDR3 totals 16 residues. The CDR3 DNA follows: TGTGCAAGTCGCCCTCACCCTCCAGGGTTACCATACGAGCAGTACTTC. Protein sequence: CASRPHPPGLPYEQYF.

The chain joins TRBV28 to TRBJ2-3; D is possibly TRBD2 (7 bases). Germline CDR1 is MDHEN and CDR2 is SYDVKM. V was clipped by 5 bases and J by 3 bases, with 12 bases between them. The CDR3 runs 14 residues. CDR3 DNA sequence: TGTGCCAGCAGTGGGGGGGCTTTAACAGATACGCAGTATTTT. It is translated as CASSGGALTDTQYF.

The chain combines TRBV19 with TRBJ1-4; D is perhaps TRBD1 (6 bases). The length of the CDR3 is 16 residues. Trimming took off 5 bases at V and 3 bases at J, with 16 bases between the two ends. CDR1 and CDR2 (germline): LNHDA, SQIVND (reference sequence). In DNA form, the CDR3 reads TGTGCCAGTAGTCCCGAGAGGGGGGGGGCTAATGAAAAACTGTTTTTT. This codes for CASSPERGGANEKLFF.